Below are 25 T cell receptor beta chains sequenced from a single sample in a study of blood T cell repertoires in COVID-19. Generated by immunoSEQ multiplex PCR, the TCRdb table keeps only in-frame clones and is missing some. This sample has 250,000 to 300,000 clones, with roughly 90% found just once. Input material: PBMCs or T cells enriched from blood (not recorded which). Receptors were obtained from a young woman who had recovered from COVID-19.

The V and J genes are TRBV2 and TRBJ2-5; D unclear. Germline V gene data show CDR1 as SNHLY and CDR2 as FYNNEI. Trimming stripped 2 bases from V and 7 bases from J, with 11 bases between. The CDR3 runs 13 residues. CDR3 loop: CASSELHSGTQYF. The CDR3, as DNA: TGTGCCAGCAGTGAACTTCACTCAGGGACCCAGTACTTC. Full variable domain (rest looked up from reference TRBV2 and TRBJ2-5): EPEVTQTPSHQVTQMGQEVILRCVPISNHLYFYWYRQILGQKVEFLVSFYNNEISEKSEIFDDQFSVERPDGSNFTLKIRSTKLEDSAMYFCASSELHSGTQYFGPGTRLLVL.

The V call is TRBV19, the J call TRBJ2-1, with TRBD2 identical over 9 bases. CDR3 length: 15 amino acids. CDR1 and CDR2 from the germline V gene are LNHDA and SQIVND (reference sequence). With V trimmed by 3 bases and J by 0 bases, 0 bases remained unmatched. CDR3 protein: CASSISGGSYNEQFF. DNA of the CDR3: TGTGCCAGTAGTATTAGCGGGGGCTCCTACAATGAGCAGTTCTTC.

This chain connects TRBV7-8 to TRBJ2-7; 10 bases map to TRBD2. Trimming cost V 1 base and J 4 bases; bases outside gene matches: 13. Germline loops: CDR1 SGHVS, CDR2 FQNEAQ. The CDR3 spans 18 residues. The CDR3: CASSLVPSGSVTNYEQYF. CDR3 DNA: TGTGCCAGCAGCTTAGTGCCTAGCGGGAGTGTTACAAATTACGAGCAGTACTTC.

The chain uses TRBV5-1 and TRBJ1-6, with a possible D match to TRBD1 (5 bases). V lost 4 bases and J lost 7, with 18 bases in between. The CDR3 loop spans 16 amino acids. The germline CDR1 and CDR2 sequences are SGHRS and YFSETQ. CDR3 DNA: TGCGCCAGCAGCCCTCGGGGGGGGGAAGCCAATTCACCCCTCCACTTT. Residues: CASSPRGGEANSPLHF. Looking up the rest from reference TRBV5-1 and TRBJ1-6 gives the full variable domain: KAGVTQTPRYLIKTRGQQVTLSCSPISGHRSVSWYQQTPGQGLQFLFEYFSETQRNKGNFPGRFSGRQFSNSRSEMNVSTLELGDSALYLCASSPRGGEANSPLHFGNGTRLTVT.

CDR3 coding DNA: TGTGCCAGCAGTTTGGGGGGGGCGTCTGATTCACCCCTCCACTTT. It translates to CASSLGGASDSPLHF. The rearrangement joins TRBV28 to TRBJ1-6; weak D call: TRBD1 (6 bases). From germline, CDR1 is MDHEN and CDR2 SYDVKM. CDR3 size: 15 residues. Trimming left V 3 bases short and J 8 bases short, with 14 bases between.

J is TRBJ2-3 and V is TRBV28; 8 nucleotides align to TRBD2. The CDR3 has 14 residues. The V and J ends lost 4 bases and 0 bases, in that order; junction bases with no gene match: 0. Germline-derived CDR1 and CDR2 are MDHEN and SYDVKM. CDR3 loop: CASSSSGSTDTQYF. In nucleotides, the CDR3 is TGTGCCAGCAGTTCTAGCGGGAGCACAGATACGCAGTATTTT.

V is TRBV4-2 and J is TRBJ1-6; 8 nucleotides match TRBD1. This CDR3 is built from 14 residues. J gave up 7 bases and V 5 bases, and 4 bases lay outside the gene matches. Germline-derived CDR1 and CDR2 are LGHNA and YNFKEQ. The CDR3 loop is CASSGDRKNSPLHF. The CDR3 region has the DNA TGTGCCAGCAGCGGGGACAGGAAGAATTCACCCCTCCACTTT.

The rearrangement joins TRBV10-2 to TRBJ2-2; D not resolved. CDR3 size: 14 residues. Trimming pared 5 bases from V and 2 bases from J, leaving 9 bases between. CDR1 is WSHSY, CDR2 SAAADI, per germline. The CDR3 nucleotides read TGCGCCAGCAGTAATACAGAAAACACCGGGGAGCTGTTTTTT. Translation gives CASSNTENTGELFF.

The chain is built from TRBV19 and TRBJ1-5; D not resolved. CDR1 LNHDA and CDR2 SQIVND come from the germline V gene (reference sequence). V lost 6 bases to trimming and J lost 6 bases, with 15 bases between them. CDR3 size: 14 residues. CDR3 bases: TGTGCCAGTAGCCCCGGGATCGCCGGTCAGCCCCAGCATTTT. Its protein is CASSPGIAGQPQHF.

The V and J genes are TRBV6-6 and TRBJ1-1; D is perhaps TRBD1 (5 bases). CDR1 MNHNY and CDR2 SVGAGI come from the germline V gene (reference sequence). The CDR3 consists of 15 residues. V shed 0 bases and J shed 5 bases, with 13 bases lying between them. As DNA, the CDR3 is TGTGCCAGCAGTTACTCAGCAGGGCGGAGAACTGAAGCTTTCTTT. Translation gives CASSYSAGRRTEAFF.

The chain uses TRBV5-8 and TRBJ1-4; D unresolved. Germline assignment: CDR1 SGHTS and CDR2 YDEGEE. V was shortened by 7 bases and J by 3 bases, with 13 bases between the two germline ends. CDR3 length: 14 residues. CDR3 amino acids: CASLHRTPNEKLFF. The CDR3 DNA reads TGTGCCAGCCTACACAGAACCCCTAATGAAAAACTGTTTTTT.

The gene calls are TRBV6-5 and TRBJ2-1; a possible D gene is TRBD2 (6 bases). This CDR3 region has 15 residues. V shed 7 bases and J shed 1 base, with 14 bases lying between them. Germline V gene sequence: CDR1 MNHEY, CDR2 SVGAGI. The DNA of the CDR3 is TGTGCCAGCAAGCGGCGGGACTTGTCCTACAATGAGCAGTTCTTC. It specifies CASKRRDLSYNEQFF.

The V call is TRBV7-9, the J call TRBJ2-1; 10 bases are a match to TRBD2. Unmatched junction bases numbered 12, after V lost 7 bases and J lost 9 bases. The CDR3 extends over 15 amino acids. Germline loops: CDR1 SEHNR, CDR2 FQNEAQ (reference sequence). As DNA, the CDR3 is TGTGCCAGCACCCTACCCCTAGCGGGAGAGGGTGAGCAGTTCTTC. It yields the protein CASTLPLAGEGEQFF.

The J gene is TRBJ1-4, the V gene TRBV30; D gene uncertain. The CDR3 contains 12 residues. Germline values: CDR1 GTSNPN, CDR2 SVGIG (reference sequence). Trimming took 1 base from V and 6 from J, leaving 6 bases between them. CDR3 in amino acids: CAWSEVDEKLFF. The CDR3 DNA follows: TGTGCCTGGAGTGAAGTAGATGAAAAACTGTTTTTT.

CDR3 bases: TGTGCCAGCAGCTTGGGGGGCGTTGGTTCTAATTCACCCCTCCACTTT. Translation: CASSLGGVGSNSPLHF. J is TRBJ1-6 and V is TRBV5-4; tentative D call: TRBD1 (5 bases). V gave up 0 bases and J gave up 6 bases, with 13 bases separating them. Germline V gene data show CDR1 as SGHNT and CDR2 as YYREEE (reference sequence). The CDR3 is 16 residues long.

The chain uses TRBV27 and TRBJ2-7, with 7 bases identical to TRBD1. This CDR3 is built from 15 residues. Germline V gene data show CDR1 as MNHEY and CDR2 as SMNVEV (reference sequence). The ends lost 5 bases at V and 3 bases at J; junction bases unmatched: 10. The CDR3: CASSPFTGVVYEQYF. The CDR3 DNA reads TGTGCCAGCAGTCCTTTTACAGGGGTGGTCTACGAGCAGTACTTC.

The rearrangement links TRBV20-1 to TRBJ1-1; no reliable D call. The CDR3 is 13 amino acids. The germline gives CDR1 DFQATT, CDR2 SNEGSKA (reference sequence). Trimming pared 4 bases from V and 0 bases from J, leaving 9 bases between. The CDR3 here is CSANELMNTEAFF. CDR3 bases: TGCAGTGCTAATGAACTCATGAACACTGAAGCTTTCTTT.

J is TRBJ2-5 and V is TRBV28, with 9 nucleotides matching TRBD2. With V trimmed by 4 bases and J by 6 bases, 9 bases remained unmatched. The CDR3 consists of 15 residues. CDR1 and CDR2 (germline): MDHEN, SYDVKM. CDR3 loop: CASSSRVAGVKTQYF. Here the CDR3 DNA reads TGTGCCAGCAGTTCCAGGGTAGCGGGAGTAAAGACCCAGTACTTC.

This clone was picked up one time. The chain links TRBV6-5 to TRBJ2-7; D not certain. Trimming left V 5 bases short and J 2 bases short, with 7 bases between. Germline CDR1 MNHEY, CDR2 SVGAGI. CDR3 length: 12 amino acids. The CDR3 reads CASSTVPYEQYF. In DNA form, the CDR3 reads TGTGCCAGCAGTACAGTTCCCTACGAGCAGTACTTC.

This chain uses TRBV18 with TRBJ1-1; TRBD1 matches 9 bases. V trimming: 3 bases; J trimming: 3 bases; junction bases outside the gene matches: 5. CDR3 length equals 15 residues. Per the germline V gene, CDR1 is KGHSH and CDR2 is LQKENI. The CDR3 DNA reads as TGTGCCAGCTCACCTAACAGGGGGCTGTACACTGAAGCTTTCTTT. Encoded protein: CASSPNRGLYTEAFF.

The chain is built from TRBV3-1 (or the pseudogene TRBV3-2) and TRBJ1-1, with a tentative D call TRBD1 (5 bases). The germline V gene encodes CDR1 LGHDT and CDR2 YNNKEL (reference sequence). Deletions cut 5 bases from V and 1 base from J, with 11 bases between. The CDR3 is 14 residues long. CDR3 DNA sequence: TGTGCCAGCAGCGGTAAGACAGCGAACACTGAAGCTTTCTTT. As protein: CASSGKTANTEAFF.

The CDR3 DNA reads TGTGCCAGCAGTTTAATAGCTGCCTCCTACAATGAGCAGTTCTTC. It yields the protein CASSLIAASYNEQFF. The chain joins TRBV27 to TRBJ2-1; no firm D call. V lost 2 bases to trimming and J lost 0 bases, with 8 bases between them. Germline values: CDR1 MNHEY, CDR2 SMNVEV (reference sequence). The CDR3 sequence is 15 residues long.

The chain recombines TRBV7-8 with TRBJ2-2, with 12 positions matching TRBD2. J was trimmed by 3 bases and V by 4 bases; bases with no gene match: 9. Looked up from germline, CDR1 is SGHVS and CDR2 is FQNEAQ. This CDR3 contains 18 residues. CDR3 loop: CASSSPGPSGRDTGELFF. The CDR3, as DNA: TGTGCCAGCAGCTCCCCGGGACCTAGCGGGAGGGACACCGGGGAGCTGTTTTTT.

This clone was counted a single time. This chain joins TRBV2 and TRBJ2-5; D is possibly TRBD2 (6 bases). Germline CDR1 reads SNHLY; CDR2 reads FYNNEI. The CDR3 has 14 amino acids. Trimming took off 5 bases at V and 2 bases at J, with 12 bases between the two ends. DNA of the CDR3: TGTGCCAGCAGTAAGCGGACTATTCAAGAGACCCAGTACTTC. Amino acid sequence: CASSKRTIQETQYF.

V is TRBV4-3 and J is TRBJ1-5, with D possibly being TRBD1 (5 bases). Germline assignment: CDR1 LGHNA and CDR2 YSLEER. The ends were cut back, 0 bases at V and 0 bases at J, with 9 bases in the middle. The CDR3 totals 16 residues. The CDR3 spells CASSQDGQNSNQPQHF. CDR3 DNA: TGCGCCAGCAGCCAAGATGGACAAAATAGCAATCAGCCCCAGCATTTT.